These 5 T cell receptor beta chains originate from one sample sequenced in a study of shared clonotypes between healthy human individuals. Produced via immunoSEQ multiplex PCR; TCRdb's table is partial and in-frame only. The sample consists of more than 1 million clones, 70% to 80% of them appearing once. The sequenced sample consisted of memory CD4+ T cells from PBMCs. Subset defined: CD45RA-negative fraction. All receptors come from a man younger than 35 in good health. Some clones in this sample may be carry-over from other donors' samples.

The chain joins TRBV5-1 to TRBJ2-7, with 8 bases identical to TRBD2. The CDR3 is made up of 15 amino acids. V was clipped by 1 base and J by 2 bases; unmatched bases: 5. Looked up from germline, CDR1 is SGHRS and CDR2 is YFSETQ. The CDR3 sequence: CASSLMASGPYEQYF. The CDR3 DNA reads TGCGCCAGCAGCTTGATGGCTAGCGGGCCCTACGAGCAGTACTTC.

The rearrangement links TRBV28 to TRBJ2-1; 9 nucleotides line up with TRBD1. This CDR3 has 16 residues. Trimming at V came to 4 bases and at J to 2 bases, leaving 6 bases not matched to a gene. CDR1 and CDR2 (germline): MDHEN, SYDVKM. The CDR3 spells CASSSNRGRTYNEQFF. CDR3 DNA sequence: TGTGCCAGCAGTTCCAACAGGGGGCGCACCTACAATGAGCAGTTCTTC.

This chain connects TRBV2 to TRBJ2-2; 11 nucleotides agree with TRBD2. This CDR3 is built from 16 residues. CDR1 and CDR2 (germline): SNHLY, FYNNEI. V lost 6 bases to trimming and J lost 1 base; unmatched junction nucleotides: 4. CDR3 in amino acids: CASRLGTSGNTGELFF. As DNA, the CDR3 is TGTGCCAGCAGACTCGGGACTAGCGGGAACACCGGGGAGCTGTTTTTT.

The chain links TRBV30 to TRBJ2-1; D remains unclear. Germline V gives CDR1 GTSNPN, CDR2 SVGIG (reference sequence). V was clipped by 4 bases and J by 10 bases, with 11 bases between them. The CDR3 sequence is 11 residues long. The CDR3 coding sequence is TGTGCCTGGATAAAGGGTAGGGAGCAGTTCTTC. Protein product: CAWIKGREQFF.

The CDR3 is CASSALDRMNTEAFF. The CDR3 bases are TGTGCCAGCAGCGCGTTGGACAGGATGAACACTGAAGCTTTCTTT. V usage is TRBV5-4 and J usage is TRBJ1-1; 7 bases agree with TRBD1. Germline trimming cut 4 bases from V and 0 bases from J; bases unmatched to any gene: 6. This CDR3 comprises 15 residues. Germline CDR1 is SGHNT and CDR2 is YYREEE (reference sequence).